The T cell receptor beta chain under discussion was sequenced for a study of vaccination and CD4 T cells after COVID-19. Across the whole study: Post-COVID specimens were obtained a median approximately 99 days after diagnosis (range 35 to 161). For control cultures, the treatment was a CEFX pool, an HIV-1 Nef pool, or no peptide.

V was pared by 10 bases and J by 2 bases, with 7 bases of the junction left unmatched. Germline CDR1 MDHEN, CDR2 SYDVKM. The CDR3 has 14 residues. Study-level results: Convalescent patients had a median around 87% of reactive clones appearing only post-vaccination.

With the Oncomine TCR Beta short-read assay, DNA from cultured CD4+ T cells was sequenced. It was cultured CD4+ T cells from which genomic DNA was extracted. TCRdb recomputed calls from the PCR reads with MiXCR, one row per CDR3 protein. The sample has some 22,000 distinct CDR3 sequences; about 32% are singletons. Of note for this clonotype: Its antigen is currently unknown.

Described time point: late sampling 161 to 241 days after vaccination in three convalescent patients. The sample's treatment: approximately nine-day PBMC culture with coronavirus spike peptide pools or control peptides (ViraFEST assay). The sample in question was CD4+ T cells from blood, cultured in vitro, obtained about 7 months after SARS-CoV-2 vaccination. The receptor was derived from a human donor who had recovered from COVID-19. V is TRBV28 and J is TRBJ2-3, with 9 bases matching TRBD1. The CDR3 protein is CANSRDRDTDTQYF. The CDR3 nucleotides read TGTGCCAACTCAAGGGACAGGGACACAGATACGCAGTATTTT. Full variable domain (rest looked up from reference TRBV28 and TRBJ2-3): DVKVTQSSRYLVKRTGEKVFLECVQDMDHENMFWYRQDPGLGLRLIYFSYDVKMKEKGDIPEGYSVSREKKERFSLILESASTNQTSMYLCANSRDRDTDTQYFGPGTRLTVL.